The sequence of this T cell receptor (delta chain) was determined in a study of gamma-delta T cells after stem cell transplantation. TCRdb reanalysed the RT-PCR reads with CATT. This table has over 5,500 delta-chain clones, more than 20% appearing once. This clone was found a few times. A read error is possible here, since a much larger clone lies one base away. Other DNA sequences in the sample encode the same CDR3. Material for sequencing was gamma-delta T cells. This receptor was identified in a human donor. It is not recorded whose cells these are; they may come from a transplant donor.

This chain's CDR3 is CALGESTSLTLTAQLFF. CDR3 in DNA: TGCGCTCTTGGGGAAAGTACTAGCCTTACCTTGACAGCACAACTCTTCTTT. The chain combines TRDV1 with TRDJ2; D is possibly TRDD3 (5 bases). In germline, CDR1 is TSWWSYY, CDR2 QGS. The CDR3 is made up of 17 amino acids.